This T cell receptor (beta chain) was recorded in a study of blood T cell repertoires in COVID-19. Germline V gene data show CDR1 as LNHDA and CDR2 as SQIVND (reference sequence). The CDR3 length is 14 residues. V lost 5 bases, J lost 2 bases, and 12 bases lay in between. The method was immunoSEQ multiplex PCR; TCRdb's version includes in-frame clones alone and lacks a portion of them. The sample lists 52,000 or so clones, roughly nine tenths seen once, with around 3.9% in the top ten. The specimen sequenced was peripheral blood. The clonotype comes from a man over 45 with acute or convalescent COVID-19. The V call is TRBV19, the J call TRBJ2-5, with D possibly being TRBD1 (6 bases). Here the CDR3 DNA reads TGTGCCAGTAGTGTACAGGGAAAACAAGAGACCCAGTACTTC. Its protein product is CASSVQGKQETQYF.